Presented here are 32 T cell receptor beta chains from one specimen sequenced in a study of T cell responses to AZD1222 COVID-19 vaccine. Profiling relied on immunoSEQ multiplex PCR, and the TCRdb table lists in-frame clones only, not all of them. The sample holds approximately 110,000 clones, more than 75% seen once. The sequencing here drew on peripheral blood, taken on day 0 of AZD1222 vaccination. These TCRs come from an adult in good health.

J is TRBJ1-1 and V is TRBV6-6, with a possible D match to TRBD1 (5 bases). CDR1 is MNHNY and CDR2 is SVGAGI in the germline V gene (reference sequence). V gave up 2 bases and J gave up 1 base, with 8 bases separating them. The CDR3 is 14 amino acids. CDR3 bases: TGTGCCAGCAGTTACAATGACAGGAACACTGAAGCTTTCTTT. It specifies CASSYNDRNTEAFF.

This clone was picked up one time. The chain joins TRBV28 to TRBJ2-3, with D possibly TRBD2 on 7 matching bases. CDR3 size: 16 residues. CDR1 is MDHEN and CDR2 is SYDVKM in the germline V gene. Trimming took off 2 bases at V and 6 bases at J, with 18 bases between the two ends. Here the CDR3 DNA reads TGTGCCAGCAGTTTACCCCAGGGAGGGGGTCGGGATACGCAGTATTTT. This translates into CASSLPQGGGRDTQYF. The variable domain in full, completed from reference TRBV28 and TRBJ2-3, reads DVKVTQSSRYLVKRTGEKVFLECVQDMDHENMFWYRQDPGLGLRLIYFSYDVKMKEKGDIPEGYSVSREKKERFSLILESASTNQTSMYLCASSLPQGGGRDTQYFGPGTRLTVL.

This rearrangement joins TRBV21-1 to TRBJ1-1. TRBV21-1 is reported as a pseudogene. The CDR3 runs to 16 residues. Written as DNA, the CDR3 is TGTGCCAGCAGCCCTCCCGGAAATTTCGACAACACTGAAGCTTTCTTT. Translation gives CASSPPGNFDNTEAFF.

The J gene is TRBJ1-6, the V gene TRBV28; no reliable D call. V gave up 10 bases and J gave up 11 bases, with 21 bases separating them. Germline CDR1 is MDHEN and CDR2 is SYDVKM. This CDR3 contains 14 residues. CDR3: CATRPPELGTPLHF. The CDR3 nucleotides are TGTGCCACCAGGCCCCCCGAATTAGGTACACCCCTCCACTTT.

This clone has a handful of counts. The V call is TRBV6-1, the J call TRBJ1-1; 12 bases match TRBD1. Germline lookup yields CDR1 MNHNS and CDR2 SASEGT. V dropped 2 bases and J dropped 7; count of bases not matched to a gene: 11. The CDR3 has 17 residues. The CDR3 spells CASSELGGTGGGNEAFF. The CDR3 region has the DNA TGTGCCAGCAGTGAACTTGGAGGGACAGGGGGCGGGAATGAAGCTTTCTTT.

The chain employs TRBV7-7 and TRBJ1-5; the D is unclear. Trimming removed 6 bases at V and 7 bases at J, with 13 bases between. CDR1 and CDR2 (germline): SSHAT, FNYEAQ (reference sequence). The CDR3 spans 13 residues. The CDR3 region has the DNA TGTGCCAGCAGTTCCGATTATGGACAGCCCCAGCATTTT. The encoded protein is CASSSDYGQPQHF.

The gene calls are TRBV28 and TRBJ1-5, with no clear D. This CDR3 comprises 14 residues. V dropped 2 bases and J dropped 6 bases, with 11 bases sitting between them. Germline V lookup: CDR1 MDHEN, CDR2 SYDVKM. The CDR3 here is CASSLGGKGQPQHF. For the CDR3, the DNA is TGTGCCAGCAGTTTAGGTGGTAAGGGTCAGCCCCAGCATTTT.

The chain joins TRBV3-1 (or the pseudogene TRBV3-2) to TRBJ2-1, with 14 bases identical to TRBD2. Germline V gene sequence: CDR1 LGHDT, CDR2 YNNKEL (reference sequence). Trimming cost V 3 bases and J 8 bases; bases outside gene matches: 9. CDR3 length equals 17 residues. The CDR3 reads CASSHPGLAGGRDEQFF. The CDR3 DNA sequence: TGTGCCAGCAGCCATCCCGGACTAGCGGGAGGCAGGGATGAGCAGTTCTTC.

The rearrangement uses TRBV6-5 and TRBJ1-5, with 7 bases matching TRBD1. V lost 5 bases to trimming and J lost 6 bases; unmatched junction nucleotides: 10. Germline V lookup: CDR1 MNHEY, CDR2 SVGAGI. CDR3 length: 15 residues. The CDR3 coding sequence is TGTGCCAGCAGTAGAACGACAGGGCAAGGTCAGCCCCAGCATTTT. Its translation: CASSRTTGQGQPQHF.

Regarding this clone: Other DNA sequences in this sample translate to the same CDR3. The chain carries TRBV18 and TRBJ2-5; 10 bases fit TRBD2. There are 15 residues in the CDR3. CDR1 and CDR2 from the germline V gene are KGHSH and LQKENI. V lost 3 bases and J lost 2; bases outside the gene matches: 3. For the CDR3, the DNA is TGTGCCAGCTCACCGCGGACTAGCGGACAAGAGACCCAGTACTTC. Translated: CASSPRTSGQETQYF.

The chain recombines TRBV3-1 (or the pseudogene TRBV3-2) with TRBJ2-3; D gene uncertain. The V end was cut by 0 bases, the J end by 1 base, with 8 bases between. The CDR3 spans 15 residues. Germline CDR1 LGHDT, CDR2 YNNKEL (reference sequence). The CDR3 DNA reads as TGTGCCAGCAGCCAAGATCAGCACCGCACAGATACGCAGTATTTT. It translates to CASSQDQHRTDTQYF.

The gene calls are TRBV7-2 and TRBJ1-1, with no clear D. CDR1 SGHTA and CDR2 FQGNSA come from the germline V gene. The V and J ends lost 1 base and 0 bases respectively, with 0 bases between them. The CDR3 runs to 12 residues. The CDR3, as DNA: TGTGCCAGCAGCTTAGTGAACACTGAAGCTTTCTTT. Translating it yields CASSLVNTEAFF.

This sequence joins TRBV6-5 and TRBJ1-1; the D is unclear. Germline V gives CDR1 MNHEY, CDR2 SVGAGI. The CDR3 sequence is 13 residues long. V lost 7 bases to trimming and J lost 2 bases, with 11 bases between them. The CDR3, as DNA: TGTGCCAGCAAAAGTCGGCCAAACACTGAAGCTTTCTTT. It codes for CASKSRPNTEAFF.

This chain connects TRBV11-1 to TRBJ1-2, with 7 positions matching TRBD1. Trimming removed 5 bases from V and 6 bases from J; junction bases left unmatched: 9. Germline V gene lookup returns CDR1 SGHAT and CDR2 FQDESV (reference sequence). The length of the CDR3 is 14 residues. This CDR3 reads CASSEQGTGDGYTF. DNA of the CDR3: TGTGCCAGCAGCGAACAGGGGACCGGGGATGGCTACACCTTC. Looking up the rest from reference TRBV11-1 and TRBJ1-2 gives the full variable domain: EAEVAQSPRYKITEKSQAVAFWCDPISGHATLYWYRQILGQGPELLVQFQDESVVDDSQLPKDRFSAERLKGVDSTLKIQPAELGDSAMYLCASSEQGTGDGYTFGSGTRLTVV.

The V gene is TRBV24-1, the J gene TRBJ1-1; D remains ambiguous. Germline lookup yields CDR1 KGHDR and CDR2 SFDVKD. The length of the CDR3 is 14 residues. Trimming stripped 5 bases from V and 7 bases from J, with 16 bases between. DNA of the CDR3: TGTGCCACCAGTGGTTCCCTGGAGCCCCATGAAGCTTTCTTT. It is translated as CATSGSLEPHEAFF.

This clone came up once. V and J are TRBV27 and TRBJ2-7; 7 bases agree with TRBD1. CDR3 length: 16 amino acids. Losses at the gene ends were 4 bases for V and 3 bases for J; bases not matched to a gene: 12. Germline V gene sequence: CDR1 MNHEY, CDR2 SMNVEV (reference sequence). The CDR3 region has the DNA TGTGCCAGCAGTTCGCCCCGGGACAGAGGAAGCTACGAGCAGTACTTC. It is translated as CASSSPRDRGSYEQYF.

The chain joins TRBV5-4 to TRBJ2-3; 12 positions agree with TRBD2. There are 17 residues in the CDR3. From germline, CDR1 is SGHNT and CDR2 YYREEE (reference sequence). V lost 0 bases and J lost 3; bases outside the gene matches: 5. CDR3 amino acids: CASSLDLAGGTTDTQYF. CDR3 DNA: TGTGCCAGCAGCTTGGATCTAGCGGGGGGGACTACAGATACGCAGTATTTT.

This chain connects TRBV18 to TRBJ2-1; 8 bases align to TRBD1. The length of the CDR3 is 16 residues. The germline gives CDR1 KGHSH, CDR2 LQKENI. J lost 5 bases, V lost 2 bases, and 8 bases had no gene match. CDR3 residues: CASSPFPTGANNEQFF. The CDR3, as DNA: TGTGCCAGCTCACCATTTCCGACAGGGGCGAACAATGAGCAGTTCTTC.

CDR3 protein: CASIIGTSEYNEQFF. The CDR3 coding sequence is TGTGCCAGCATTATTGGGACTAGCGAATACAATGAGCAGTTCTTC. The chain has TRBV7-8 and TRBJ2-1; 10 bases map to TRBD2. Trimming at V came to 7 bases and at J to 4 bases, leaving 7 bases not matched to a gene. Germline values: CDR1 SGHVS, CDR2 FQNEAQ. CDR3 length: 15 residues.

This clone was observed a single time. The identical CDR3 is also encoded by other nucleotide sequences in the sample. The gene calls are TRBV6-5 and TRBJ2-1; TRBD2 matches 7 bases. V dropped 2 bases and J dropped 0; count of bases not matched to a gene: 1. Germline lookup yields CDR1 MNHEY and CDR2 SVGAGI. The length of the CDR3 is 15 residues. The CDR3 loop reads CASSYGGGSYNEQFF. CDR3 nucleotide sequence: TGTGCCAGCAGTTACGGGGGGGGCTCCTACAATGAGCAGTTCTTC.

By sample share, this clone is medium-sized (0.01 to 0.1%). The chain joins TRBV28 to TRBJ2-7; D might be TRBD1 (6 bases). Trimming left V 3 bases short and J 0 bases short, with 18 bases between. Germline V gene data show CDR1 as MDHEN and CDR2 as SYDVKM. This CDR3 has 17 residues. CDR3 amino acids: CASSFLPGHRYSYEQYF. The CDR3 nucleotides read TGTGCCAGCAGTTTCCTTCCGGGACACCGATACTCCTACGAGCAGTACTTC. Together with reference TRBV28 and TRBJ2-7, the CDR3 gives the full variable domain: DVKVTQSSRYLVKRTGEKVFLECVQDMDHENMFWYRQDPGLGLRLIYFSYDVKMKEKGDIPEGYSVSREKKERFSLILESASTNQTSMYLCASSFLPGHRYSYEQYFGPGTRLTVT.

V and J are TRBV7-9 and TRBJ1-3; 9 bases fit TRBD1. J was trimmed by 4 bases and V by 3 bases; bases with no gene match: 13. This CDR3 has 18 amino acids. Germline loops: CDR1 SEHNR, CDR2 FQNEAQ (reference sequence). CDR3 loop: CASSFQNYRGLGGNTIYF. In nucleotides, the CDR3 is TGTGCCAGCAGCTTCCAAAATTACAGGGGGCTCGGCGGAAACACCATATATTTT.

This rearrangement joins TRBV5-1 to TRBJ2-7; 7 bases agree with TRBD1. The junction had 14 bases not matched to a gene; V was cut back by 4 bases and J by 7 bases. Per the germline V gene, CDR1 is SGHRS and CDR2 is YFSETQ. The CDR3 runs to 15 residues. The CDR3 nucleotides read TGCGCCAGCAGCCCCCCTCTCGACAGGGTCTCTGAGCAGTACTTC. Encoded protein: CASSPPLDRVSEQYF. Combining the CDR3 with reference TRBV5-1 and TRBJ2-7 gives the whole variable domain KAGVTQTPRYLIKTRGQQVTLSCSPISGHRSVSWYQQTPGQGLQFLFEYFSETQRNKGNFPGRFSGRQFSNSRSEMNVSTLELGDSALYLCASSPPLDRVSEQYFGPGTRLTVT.

This chain connects TRBV5-1 to TRBJ2-7; D could derive from TRBD1 or TRBD2 (5 bases each). The CDR3 runs to 12 residues. CDR1 and CDR2 from the germline V gene are SGHRS and YFSETQ. V shed 7 bases and J shed 0 bases, with 8 bases lying between them. CDR3 DNA sequence: TGCGCCAGCCGGGGCAACTCCTACGAGCAGTACTTC. Its translation is CASRGNSYEQYF. The full variable domain, its missing parts supplied by reference TRBV5-1 and TRBJ2-7, is KAGVTQTPRYLIKTRGQQVTLSCSPISGHRSVSWYQQTPGQGLQFLFEYFSETQRNKGNFPGRFSGRQFSNSRSEMNVSTLELGDSALYLCASRGNSYEQYFGPGTRLTVT.

This chain joins TRBV2 and TRBJ2-2; 9 bases are a match to TRBD2. The germline CDR1 and CDR2 sequences are SNHLY and FYNNEI. J lost 4 bases, V lost 7 bases, and 4 bases had no gene match. The CDR3 length is 14 residues. CDR3 in amino acids: CASMGLAGTGELFF. The DNA of the CDR3 is TGTGCCAGCATGGGACTAGCCGGCACCGGGGAGCTGTTTTTT.

The gene calls are TRBV5-1 and TRBJ1-1; possibly TRBD1 for D (5 bases). Deletions cut 5 bases from V and 7 bases from J, with 9 bases between. From germline, CDR1 is SGHRS and CDR2 YFSETQ. The CDR3 has 11 amino acids. CDR3 sequence reads: CASRWGVEAFF. CDR3 bases: TGCGCCAGCAGATGGGGGGTTGAAGCTTTCTTT.

This clone has more than one count but fewer than ten. The rearrangement uses TRBV28 and TRBJ1-5, with D tentatively TRBD1 (6 bases). From germline, CDR1 is MDHEN and CDR2 SYDVKM. V shed 4 bases and J shed 6 bases, with 22 bases lying between them. The CDR3 is 17 amino acids. CDR3 DNA: TGTGCCAGCAGTTCCCGGGCTACAGGGCATGTAGGTCAGCCCCAGCATTTT. Translated, it gives CASSSRATGHVGQPQHF.

The chain combines TRBV30 with TRBJ1-4; D is perhaps TRBD1 (5 bases). This CDR3 contains 14 residues. Per germline, CDR1 GTSNPN and CDR2 SVGIG (reference sequence). Between the trimmed V and J ends, which lost 8 bases and 3 bases, there was a span of 16 bases. The DNA of the CDR3 is TGTGCCGCCGTCCCGGGACGGGCTAATGAAAAACTGTTTTTT. It codes for CAAVPGRANEKLFF.

The rearrangement links TRBV14 to TRBJ1-2; the match to TRBD1 covers 7 bases. Trimming took 3 bases from V and 4 from J; bases not matched to a gene: 8. CDR1 is SGHDN and CDR2 is FVKESK in the germline V gene. CDR3 size: 15 residues. CDR3 sequence (DNA): TGTGCCAGCAGCCAGGACAAGGGGGCTAGCTATGGCTACACCTTC. Its protein is CASSQDKGASYGYTF.

This clone was seen only once. The chain combines TRBV5-1 with TRBJ1-6, with D perhaps matching TRBD1 (5 bases). CDR1 and CDR2 from the germline V gene are SGHRS and YFSETQ. Trimming took 4 bases from V and 4 from J, leaving 12 bases between them. The CDR3 is 15 amino acids. The CDR3 reads CASSPGAGYNSPLHF. DNA for the CDR3: TGCGCCAGCAGCCCCGGAGCAGGGTATAATTCACCCCTCCACTTT.

V usage is TRBV7-9 and J usage is TRBJ2-1; 7 nucleotides agree with TRBD2. V trimming: 2 bases; J trimming: 2 bases; junction bases outside the gene matches: 3. Germline assignment: CDR1 SEHNR and CDR2 FQNEAQ (reference sequence). The CDR3 has 15 residues. The CDR3: CASSLLRGAYNEQFF. The DNA of the CDR3 is TGTGCCAGCAGCTTACTACGGGGGGCCTACAATGAGCAGTTCTTC.

The chain is built from TRBV6-6 and TRBJ2-6; TRBD1 matches at 10 bases. CDR1 and CDR2 from the germline V gene are MNHNY and SVGAGI (reference sequence). J gave up 0 bases and V 6 bases, and 14 bases lay outside the gene matches. CDR3 length: 20 residues. CDR3 DNA: TGTGCCAGCAGCGACCGATCGACAGGGGGCCGCCTCTCTGGGGCCAACGTCCTGACTTTC. This sequence encodes CASSDRSTGGRLSGANVLTF.